By share, the clone carrying this TCR beta chain counts as large. The antigen remains unidentified. General observations from the study: Naive CD4+ cells shared approximately 12% of tumor Treg sequences. In terms of TCR gene usage, tumor memory CD4+ T cells clustered together with blood and lymph node memory CD4+ cells, as well as with lymph node naive CD4+ cells.

This CDR3 is built from 13 residues. With V trimmed by 4 bases and J by 7 bases, 6 bases remained unmatched. Cells sorted as Tregs were CD4+, CD25+ and CD127-/low. Adaptor-ligated barcode primers were used to amplify TRBV12-4/TRBJ1-2 clonotypes. Via MiXCR, TCRdb re-called the multiplex PCR reads, giving one row per CDR3 protein. This sample yields about 890 distinct CDR3 sequences, of which 17% are seen a single time; about 6.8% belongs to the top ten. The sample taken for sequencing was Tregs sorted from blood. This chain connects TRBV12-3 or TRBV12-4 to TRBJ1-2; 7 bases are shared with TRBD1. The TCR sequence derives from a female donor with breast cancer. CDR3 region: CASSYNTGVGYTF. CDR3 nucleotides: TGTGCCAGCAGTTACAACACAGGGGTTGGCTACACCTTC.